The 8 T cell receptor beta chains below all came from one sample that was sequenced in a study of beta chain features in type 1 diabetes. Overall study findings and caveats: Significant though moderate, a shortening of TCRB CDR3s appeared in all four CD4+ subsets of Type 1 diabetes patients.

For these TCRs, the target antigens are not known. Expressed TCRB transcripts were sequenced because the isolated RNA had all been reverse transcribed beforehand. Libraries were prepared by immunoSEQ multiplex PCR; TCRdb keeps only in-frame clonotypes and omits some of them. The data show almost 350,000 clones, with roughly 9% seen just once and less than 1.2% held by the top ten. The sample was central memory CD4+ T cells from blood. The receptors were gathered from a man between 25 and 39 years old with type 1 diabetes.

CDR3 loop: CASSVGQDTGELFF. In DNA form, the CDR3 reads TGTGCCAGCAGCGTAGGACAGGACACCGGGGAGCTGTTTTTT. This rearrangement joins TRBV9 to TRBJ2-2, with D possibly TRBD1 on 6 matching bases. The ends were cut back, 0 bases at V and 3 bases at J, with 6 bases in the middle. Germline V CDR1 and CDR2: SGDLS, YYNGEE. The CDR3 spans 14 residues.

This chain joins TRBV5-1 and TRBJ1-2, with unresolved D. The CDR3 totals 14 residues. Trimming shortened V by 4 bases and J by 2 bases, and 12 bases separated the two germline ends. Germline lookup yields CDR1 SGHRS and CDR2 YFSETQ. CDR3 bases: TGCGCCAGCAGCCCTAAGGTCGGCAACTATGGCTACACCTTC. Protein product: CASSPKVGNYGYTF. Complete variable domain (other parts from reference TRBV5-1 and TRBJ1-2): KAGVTQTPRYLIKTRGQQVTLSCSPISGHRSVSWYQQTPGQGLQFLFEYFSETQRNKGNFPGRFSGRQFSNSRSEMNVSTLELGDSALYLCASSPKVGNYGYTFGSGTRLTVV.

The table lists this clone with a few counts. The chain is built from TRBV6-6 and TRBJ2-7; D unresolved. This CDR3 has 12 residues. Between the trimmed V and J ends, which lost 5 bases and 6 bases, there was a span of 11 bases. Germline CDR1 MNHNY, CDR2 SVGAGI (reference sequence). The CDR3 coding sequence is TGTGCCAGCAGTCCCCCCAACTCCGAGCAGTACTTC. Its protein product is CASSPPNSEQYF.

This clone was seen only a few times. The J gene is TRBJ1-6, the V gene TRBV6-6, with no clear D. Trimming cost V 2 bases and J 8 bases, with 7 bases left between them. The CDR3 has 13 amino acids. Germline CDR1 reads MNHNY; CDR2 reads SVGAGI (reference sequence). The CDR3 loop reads CASSYLGYSPLHF. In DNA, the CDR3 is TGTGCCAGCAGTTACCTGGGTTATTCACCCCTCCACTTT.

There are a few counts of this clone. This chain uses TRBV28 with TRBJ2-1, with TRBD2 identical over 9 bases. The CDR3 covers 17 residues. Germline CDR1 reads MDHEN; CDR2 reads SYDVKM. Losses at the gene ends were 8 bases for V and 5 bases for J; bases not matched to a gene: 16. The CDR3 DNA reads TGTGCCAGCGGAATGACTGAGCGGGGGGCCAGGAACAATGAGCAGTTCTTC. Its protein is CASGMTERGARNNEQFF.

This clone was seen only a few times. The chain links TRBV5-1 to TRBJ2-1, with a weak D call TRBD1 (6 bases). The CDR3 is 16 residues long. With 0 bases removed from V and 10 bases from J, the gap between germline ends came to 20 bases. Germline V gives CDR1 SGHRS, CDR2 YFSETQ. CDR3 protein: CASSLGSDSGSREQFF. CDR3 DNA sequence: TGCGCCAGCAGCTTGGGCTCGGACAGTGGTTCGCGAGAGCAGTTCTTC.

This chain's CDR3 is CASSPGQGLSSPLHF. CDR3 coding DNA: TGTGCCAGCTCACCAGGGCAGGGCTTAAGCTCACCCCTCCACTTT. V and J are TRBV18 and TRBJ1-6; possible D gene TRBD1, 5 bases. Per the germline V gene, CDR1 is KGHSH and CDR2 is LQKENI. Trimming took 2 bases from V and 10 from J, leaving 15 bases between them. CDR3 length: 15 residues.

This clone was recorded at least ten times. CDR3 bases: TGTGCCAGCAGCCCTCTACGGGATGGCAATCAGCCCCAGCATTTT. Translation gives CASSPLRDGNQPQHF. The V and J genes are TRBV28 and TRBJ1-5; D unresolved. The CDR3 runs 15 residues. V was shortened by 6 bases and J by 2 bases, with 14 bases between the two germline ends. From germline, CDR1 is MDHEN and CDR2 SYDVKM. Variable domain in full (rest from reference TRBV28 and TRBJ1-5): DVKVTQSSRYLVKRTGEKVFLECVQDMDHENMFWYRQDPGLGLRLIYFSYDVKMKEKGDIPEGYSVSREKKERFSLILESASTNQTSMYLCASSPLRDGNQPQHFGDGTRLSIL.